This passage covers 25 T cell receptor beta chains from one sample sequenced in a study of T cell responses to AZD1222 COVID-19 vaccine. Sequencing used immunoSEQ multiplex PCR; TCRdb keeps in-frame clones, though not all of them. This repertoire shows 150,000 to 250,000 clones, over 85% found once; its top ten account for 1%. The input for sequencing was peripheral blood, taken 28 days after the second AZD1222 dose. The source of these receptors is an adult who received the AZD1222 COVID-19 vaccine.

V and J are TRBV7-9 and TRBJ2-7; 8 bases are shared with TRBD2. Germline CDR1 is SEHNR and CDR2 is FQNEAQ (reference sequence). The CDR3 has 15 residues. V trimming: 2 bases; J trimming: 5 bases; junction bases outside the gene matches: 8. The CDR3 loop is CASSLIAGGDHEQYF. DNA of the CDR3: TGTGCCAGCAGCTTAATCGCGGGGGGTGACCACGAGCAGTACTTC.

This clone showed up just a few times. The genes are TRBV2 and TRBJ1-1, with a possible D match to TRBD1 (6 bases). The CDR3 spans 14 residues. From germline, CDR1 is SNHLY and CDR2 FYNNEI. Trimming removed 4 bases from V and 2 bases from J, with 11 bases in between. This chain's CDR3 is CASSVRQANTEAFF. As DNA, the CDR3 is TGTGCCAGCAGTGTCCGACAGGCTAACACTGAAGCTTTCTTT.

This clone was counted a few times. V and J are TRBV7-2 and TRBJ1-3; D gene unclear. Germline CDR1 is SGHTA and CDR2 is FQGNSA. Between the trimmed V and J ends, which lost 5 bases and 0 bases, there was a span of 20 bases. This CDR3 spans 18 amino acids. CDR3 region: CASSNRQGFLSSGNTIYF. The CDR3 DNA reads as TGTGCCAGCAGCAATAGGCAAGGCTTCCTGAGCTCTGGAAACACCATATATTTT.

J is TRBJ1-4 and V is TRBV18; unclear D gene. The length of the CDR3 is 14 residues. Deletions cut 2 bases from V and 4 bases from J, with 8 bases between. From germline, CDR1 is KGHSH and CDR2 LQKENI. The CDR3 reads CASSPLNSNEKLFF. The CDR3 DNA sequence: TGTGCCAGCTCACCATTAAACAGTAATGAAAAACTGTTTTTT.

The gene calls are TRBV28 and TRBJ2-5; D ambiguous. CDR3 length equals 13 residues. Trimming shortened V by 1 base and J by 4 bases, and 7 bases separated the two germline ends. In germline, CDR1 is MDHEN, CDR2 SYDVKM. CDR3: CASSLFGGETQYF. CDR3 bases: TGTGCCAGCAGTTTATTCGGTGGAGAGACCCAGTACTTC. The full variable domain, with the rest looked up from reference TRBV28 and TRBJ2-5, is DVKVTQSSRYLVKRTGEKVFLECVQDMDHENMFWYRQDPGLGLRLIYFSYDVKMKEKGDIPEGYSVSREKKERFSLILESASTNQTSMYLCASSLFGGETQYFGPGTRLLVL.

This sequence joins TRBV6-5 and TRBJ1-2, with D tentatively TRBD1 (5 bases). The germline V gene has CDR1 MNHEY and CDR2 SVGAGI. Trimming removed 8 bases at V and 2 bases at J, with 9 bases between. The CDR3 extends over 12 amino acids. The CDR3 bases are TGTGCCAGCGGGGGGGTGAACTATGGCTACACCTTC. Its protein is CASGGVNYGYTF.

J is TRBJ1-6 and V is TRBV7-9; a weak D match, TRBD1 (6 bases). The CDR3 loop spans 15 amino acids. The germline V gene encodes CDR1 SEHNR and CDR2 FQNEAQ (reference sequence). V lost 1 base and J 5 bases, leaving 9 bases between the germline ends. CDR3 nucleotide sequence: TGTGCCAGCAGCTTAGTGTCAGGGGATAATTCACCCCTCCACTTT. Amino acids: CASSLVSGDNSPLHF.

The chain uses TRBV7-9 and TRBJ2-5, with a possible D match to TRBD2 (6 bases). Germline values: CDR1 SEHNR, CDR2 FQNEAQ (reference sequence). The CDR3 sequence is 14 residues long. Trimming stripped 5 bases from V and 2 bases from J, with 12 bases between. The CDR3 DNA reads as TGTGCCAGCAGCCACCCCGGGACTCAAGAGACCCAGTACTTC. It is translated as CASSHPGTQETQYF. The full variable domain, its missing parts supplied by reference TRBV7-9 and TRBJ2-5, is DTGVSQNPRHKITKRGQNVTFRCDPISEHNRLYWYRQTLGQGPEFLTYFQNEAQLEKSRLLSDRFSAERPKGSFSTLEIQRTEQGDSAMYLCASSHPGTQETQYFGPGTRLLVL.

The DNA for the CDR3 is TGTGCCAGCAGTGACCCACCAAACAGGGGGAAAAGCACTGAAGCTTTCTTT. Protein sequence: CASSDPPNRGKSTEAFF. The V and J genes are TRBV25-1 and TRBJ1-1, with TRBD1 matching 8 bases. The CDR3 has 17 residues. V shed 3 bases and J 4 bases; nucleotides not matched to a gene: 13. Germline lookup yields CDR1 MGHDK and CDR2 SYGVNS.

The V gene is TRBV13, the J gene TRBJ1-1, with TRBD1 as a possible D gene (6 bases). V was shortened by 6 bases and J by 3 bases, with 8 bases between the two germline ends. The CDR3 has 12 residues. CDR1 PRHDT and CDR2 FYEKMQ come from the germline V gene (reference sequence). The CDR3 reads CASRWTDTEAFF. For the CDR3, the DNA is TGTGCCAGCAGGTGGACAGACACTGAAGCTTTCTTT.

CDR3 in DNA: TGTGCCATCGGACAGGGGGCATCGGGAAACACCATATATTTT. Its translation: CAIGQGASGNTIYF. The V call is TRBV2, the J call TRBJ1-3, with TRBD1 matching 11 bases. This CDR3 is 14 amino acids long. J lost 4 bases, V lost 10 bases, and 6 bases had no gene match. Germline V CDR1 and CDR2: SNHLY, FYNNEI.

The chain joins TRBV6-1 to TRBJ1-1; TRBD1 matches at 7 bases. CDR1 and CDR2 from the germline V gene are MNHNS and SASEGT. The CDR3 contains 17 residues. V lost 4 bases and J lost 1; bases outside the gene matches: 12. The CDR3 DNA reads TGTGCCAGCAGTGCTACCAAACAGGGGAGCGGGAACACTGAAGCTTTCTTT. Translating it yields CASSATKQGSGNTEAFF.

The chain links TRBV30 to TRBJ2-7, with D possibly TRBD1 on 5 matching bases. Germline V gene data show CDR1 as GTSNPN and CDR2 as SVGIG (reference sequence). The V and J ends lost 2 bases and 3 bases respectively, with 11 bases between them. The CDR3 has 13 amino acids. The DNA for the CDR3 is TGTGCCTGGAGTTCCCGGACACGCTACGAGCAGTACTTC. This translates into CAWSSRTRYEQYF.

Written as DNA, the CDR3 is TGTGCCAGCAGTTACGGCCACCGTCAGCCCCAGCATTTT. It translates to CASSYGHRQPQHF. The V and J genes are TRBV6-2 or TRBV6-3 and TRBJ1-5; D unresolved. V gave up 2 bases and J gave up 6 bases, with 8 bases separating them. Germline CDR1 MNHEY, CDR2 SVGEGT. The CDR3 spans 13 residues.

Worth noting for this clone: A read error may produce the germline difference seen at one junction end. CDR3 loop: CASSPSGRPATSLNF. CDR3 bases: TGTGCCAGCTCACCTTCCGGGAGACCCGCTACGAGCTTGAACTTC. This rearrangement joins TRBV18 to TRBJ2-7, with D possibly matching TRBD2 (6 bases). This CDR3 has 15 residues. Germline lookup yields CDR1 KGHSH and CDR2 LQKENI.

The V call is TRBV6-1, the J call TRBJ1-1; D ambiguous. The germline CDR1 and CDR2 sequences are MNHNS and SASEGT. The CDR3 covers 14 residues. The V gene lost 2 bases and the J gene lost 1 base, with 8 bases spanning the gap. The CDR3 protein is CASSETSGNTEAFF. DNA of the CDR3: TGTGCCAGCAGTGAAACCAGCGGGAACACTGAAGCTTTCTTT.

The chain employs TRBV5-6 and TRBJ1-6, with 10 bases aligning to TRBD1. The CDR3 has 16 amino acids. CDR1 and CDR2 (germline): SGHDT, YYEEEE. Trimming at V came to 1 base and at J to 9 bases, leaving 7 bases not matched to a gene. CDR3 region: CASSLRAGTGVSPLHF. The CDR3 bases are TGTGCCAGCAGCTTGCGGGCCGGGACAGGGGTTTCACCCCTCCACTTT.

The V call is TRBV20-1, the J call TRBJ1-5; D remains unclear. Germline assignment: CDR1 DFQATT and CDR2 SNEGSKA (reference sequence). The V gene lost 3 bases and the J gene lost 3 bases, with 12 bases spanning the gap. The CDR3 sequence is 14 residues long. CDR3 DNA sequence: TGCAGTGCTAGTTCCGGAGGGTTCAATCAGCCCCAGCATTTT. The encoded protein is CSASSGGFNQPQHF.

The chain carries TRBV7-2 and TRBJ1-5, with D hard to call. The CDR3 has 15 residues. V was shortened by 3 bases and J by 1 base, with 10 bases between the two germline ends. Germline assignment: CDR1 SGHTA and CDR2 FQGNSA. CDR3 bases: TGTGCCAGCAGCTTCGGTGGTAGGAGCAATCAGCCCCAGCATTTT. Residues: CASSFGGRSNQPQHF.

The rearrangement uses TRBV6-5 and TRBJ1-5; D is possibly TRBD1 (6 bases). The CDR3 length is 14 residues. Per the germline V gene, CDR1 is MNHEY and CDR2 is SVGAGI. V lost 6 bases to trimming and J lost 1 base, with 10 bases between them. CDR3 sequence reads: CASRATGSNQPQHF. DNA of the CDR3: TGTGCCAGCAGAGCTACAGGGAGCAATCAGCCCCAGCATTTT.

This chain uses TRBV13 with TRBJ1-2; maybe TRBD1 (5 bases). Germline-derived CDR1 and CDR2 are PRHDT and FYEKMQ (reference sequence). The CDR3 consists of 14 residues. Trimming left V 2 bases short and J 1 base short, with 8 bases between. The CDR3, as DNA: TGTGCCAGCAGCTTACAAGGGGTTAACTATGGCTACACCTTC. Its translation: CASSLQGVNYGYTF. The entire variable domain, with the rest obtained from reference TRBV13 and TRBJ1-2, is as follows: AAGVIQSPRHLIKEKRETATLKCYPIPRHDTVYWYQQGPGQDPQFLISFYEKMQSDKGSIPDRFSAQQFSDYHSELNMSSLELGDSALYFCASSLQGVNYGYTFGSGTRLTVV.

Here the CDR3 reads CASRAGLAGGETQYF. The CDR3 bases are TGTGCCAGCAGGGCCGGACTAGCGGGGGGAGAGACCCAGTACTTC. The rearrangement joins TRBV9 to TRBJ2-5; 14 bases are a match to TRBD2. The CDR3 consists of 15 residues. V lost 5 bases, J lost 4 bases, and 4 bases stayed unmatched. Germline lookup yields CDR1 SGDLS and CDR2 YYNGEE.

This chain uses TRBV18 with TRBJ1-1; D possibly corresponds to TRBD1 (5 bases). The germline CDR1 and CDR2 sequences are KGHSH and LQKENI. The CDR3 loop spans 15 amino acids. Trimming removed 2 bases at V and 4 bases at J, with 14 bases between. The CDR3 spells CASSPMGGGGTEAFF. The CDR3 coding sequence is TGTGCCAGCTCACCAATGGGTGGGGGAGGCACTGAAGCTTTCTTT.

Points on this clone: The same CDR3 can be traced to other DNA sequences in this sample. The rearrangement joins TRBV3-1 (or the pseudogene TRBV3-2) to TRBJ2-3; D is ambiguous. The germline V gene has CDR1 LGHDT and CDR2 YNNKEL (reference sequence). The CDR3 has 14 residues. Trimming pared 1 base from V and 0 bases from J, leaving 5 bases between. Here the CDR3 reads CASSQARSTDTQYF. DNA of the CDR3: TGTGCCAGCAGCCAAGCCCGGAGCACAGATACGCAGTATTTT.

The V call is TRBV10-3, the J call TRBJ2-1; 11 nucleotides line up with TRBD2. V shed 4 bases and J 2 bases; nucleotides not matched to a gene: 7. The germline V gene has CDR1 ENHRY and CDR2 SYGVKD. The CDR3 covers 17 residues. Here the CDR3 DNA reads TGTGCCATCAGTGCTCCTAGCGGGGGGTCCCCCTACAATGAGCAGTTCTTC. It yields the protein CAISAPSGGSPYNEQFF.